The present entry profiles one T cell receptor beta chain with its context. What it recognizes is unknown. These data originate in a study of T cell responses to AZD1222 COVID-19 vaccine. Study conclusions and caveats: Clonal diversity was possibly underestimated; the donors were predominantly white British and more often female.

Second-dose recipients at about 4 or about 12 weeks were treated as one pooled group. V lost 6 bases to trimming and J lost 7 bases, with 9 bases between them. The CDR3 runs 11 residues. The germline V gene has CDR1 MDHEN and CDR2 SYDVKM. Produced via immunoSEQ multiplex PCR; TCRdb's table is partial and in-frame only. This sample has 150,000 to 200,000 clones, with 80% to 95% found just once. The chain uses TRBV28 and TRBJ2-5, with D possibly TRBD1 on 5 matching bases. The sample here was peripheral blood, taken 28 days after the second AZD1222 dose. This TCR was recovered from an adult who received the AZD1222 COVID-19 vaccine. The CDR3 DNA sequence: TGTGCCAGCAGCCCTAGGGGGACCCAGTACTTC. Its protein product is CASSPRGTQYF.